This passage covers 5 T cell receptor beta chains from one sample sequenced in a study of shared clonotypes between healthy human individuals. Assay used: immunoSEQ multiplex PCR; TCRdb lists only in-frame clones, some missing. The repertoire holds just over 2,000,000 clones, with over 85% as singletons. The sequenced material came from naive CD4+ T cells sorted from blood. Subset: CD45RA+ positively selected. These receptors were collected from a man between 18 and 35 years old in good health.

The chain links TRBV10-3 to TRBJ1-1, with D hard to call. This CDR3 has 12 residues. CDR1 ENHRY and CDR2 SYGVKD come from the germline V gene. With 4 bases removed from V and 11 bases from J, the gap between germline ends came to 14 bases. The chain's CDR3 is CAISVWGQRAFF. The DNA of the CDR3 is TGTGCCATCAGTGTATGGGGTCAGCGGGCTTTCTTT.

In the case of this clone: The sample carries other DNA sequences with the same CDR3. This rearrangement joins TRBV4-1 to TRBJ2-3; D unresolved. V was cut by 4 bases and J by 1 base, with 6 bases left in between. There are 13 residues in the CDR3. Germline lookup yields CDR1 MGHRA and CDR2 YSYEKL. This chain's CDR3 is CASSPAGTDTQYF. The CDR3 nucleotides read TGCGCCAGCAGCCCCGCCGGCACAGATACGCAGTATTTT.

The V gene is TRBV6-5, the J gene TRBJ1-6; 8 nucleotides line up with TRBD1. Germline V gene lookup returns CDR1 MNHEY and CDR2 SVGAGI. V trimming: 2 bases; J trimming: 7 bases; junction bases outside the gene matches: 7. CDR3 length equals 16 residues. The CDR3 spells CASSYTPTGDNSPLHF. The CDR3 DNA reads as TGTGCCAGCAGTTACACCCCGACAGGGGACAATTCACCCCTCCACTTT.

The rearrangement joins TRBV7-9 to TRBJ1-2; 8 nucleotides line up with TRBD1. The V gene's germline CDR1 is SEHNR and CDR2 FQNEAQ (reference sequence). This CDR3 has 17 amino acids. The V gene end was trimmed by 5 bases and the J gene end by 7 bases; junction bases not matched to a gene: 18. CDR3 nucleotides: TGTGCCAGCAGCGCCGCGTTCTGGCGGCAGGGGGCGCGTGGCTACACCTTC. It translates to CASSAAFWRQGARGYTF.

This chain connects TRBV5-1 to TRBJ2-3; TRBD2 matches at 14 bases. CDR1 is SGHRS, CDR2 YFSETQ, per germline. V lost 4 bases and J lost 4; bases outside the gene matches: 2. The CDR3 sequence is 15 residues long. This CDR3 is CASSAGLAGADTQYF. DNA for the CDR3: TGCGCCAGCAGCGCGGGACTAGCGGGAGCAGATACGCAGTATTTT.